This TCR beta chain is drawn from a study of beta chain features in type 1 diabetes. Naive, central memory, regulatory and stem cell-like memory cells within the CD4+ compartment were sorted using CD45RO/CCR7/CD25/CD127/CD95/CD27. Notes on this clone: Its cognate antigen is unknown.

Between the trimmed V and J ends, which lost 5 bases and 3 bases, there was a span of 13 bases. The CDR3 totals 13 residues. CDR1 and CDR2 from the germline V gene are GTSNPN and SVGIG (reference sequence). Study-wide findings and caveats: These data did not resolve whether HLA type affects TCRB rearrangement. TCRB CDR3 length was moderately but significantly reduced in all four CD4+ subsets of Type 1 diabetes patients.

What was sequenced were expressed TCRB transcripts, since all of the isolated RNA had been reverse transcribed. Reads from naive, central memory and regulatory T cell samples averaged roughly 3.6 million. Clones were sequenced by immunoSEQ multiplex PCR, and TCRdb holds only the in-frame ones, with some missing. Of 600,000 or so clones in the sample, roughly an eighth were seen once. This clonotype originated in a man in his late teens or twenties with type 1 diabetes. This chain links TRBV30 with TRBJ2-5; D call uncertain. Material for sequencing was naive CD4+ T cells from blood. CDR3 in amino acids: CAWAPVGKETQYF. In nucleotides, the CDR3 is TGTGCCTGGGCCCCAGTTGGGAAAGAGACCCAGTACTTC.